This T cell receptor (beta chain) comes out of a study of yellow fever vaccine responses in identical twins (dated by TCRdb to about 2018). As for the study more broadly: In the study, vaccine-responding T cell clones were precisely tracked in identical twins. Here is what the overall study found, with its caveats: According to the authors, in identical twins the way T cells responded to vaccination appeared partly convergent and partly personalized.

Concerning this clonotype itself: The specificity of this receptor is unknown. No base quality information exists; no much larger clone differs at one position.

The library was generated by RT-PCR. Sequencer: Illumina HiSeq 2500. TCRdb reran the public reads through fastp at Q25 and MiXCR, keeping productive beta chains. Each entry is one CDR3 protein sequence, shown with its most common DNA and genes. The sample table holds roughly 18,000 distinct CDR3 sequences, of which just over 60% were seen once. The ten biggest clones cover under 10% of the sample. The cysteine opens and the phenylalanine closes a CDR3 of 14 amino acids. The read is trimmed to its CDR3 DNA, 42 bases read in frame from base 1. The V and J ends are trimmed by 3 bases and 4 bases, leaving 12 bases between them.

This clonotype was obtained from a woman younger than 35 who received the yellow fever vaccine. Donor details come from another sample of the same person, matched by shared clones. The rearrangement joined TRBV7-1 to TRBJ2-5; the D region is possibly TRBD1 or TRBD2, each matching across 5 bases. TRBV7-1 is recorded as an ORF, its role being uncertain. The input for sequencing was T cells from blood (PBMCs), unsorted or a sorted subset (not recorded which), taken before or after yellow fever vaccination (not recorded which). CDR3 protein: CASSSGPRGETQYF. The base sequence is TGTGCCAGCAGCTCGGGACCCCGGGGAGAGACCCAGTACTTC.